This T cell receptor beta chain is from a study of HIV-infected patients and healthy controls. Reverse transcription used approximately 500 ng RNA and constant-region primers for alpha and beta. Each of the alpha and beta chains got its own library through chain-specific third strand synthesis with indices. All rearrangements within a chain used one primer pair; cDNA molecules carried barcodes. Two random hexamers, added before amplification and joined, formed each molecule's 12-nucleotide barcode. TCRdb analysed the 5' RACE reads with MiXCR anew, one entry per CDR3 protein. The table lists 11,000 or so distinct CDR3 sequences, just over 5% of them singletons, with roughly 3.8% in the top ten. By share, this clonotype counts as medium-sized. What it binds is unknown. No cell fractionation was done, so the repertoire covers all unsorted peripheral blood T cells. Study-level points and caveats: HIV-associated CDR3 frequencies dropped significantly during therapy; CMV-associated ones, mostly rising, changed nonsignificantly.

Germline V CDR1 and CDR2: MDHEN, SYDVKM. Trimming took off 6 bases at V and 4 bases at J, with 12 bases between the two ends. The CDR3 is 14 amino acids. Source material: blood. J is TRBJ1-4 and V is TRBV28; the D is unclear. The TCR comes from an adult in good health. CDR3 DNA sequence: TGTGCCAGCAGCACCCGTGGGCTTAATGAAAAACTGTTTTTT. This codes for CASSTRGLNEKLFF.